Below are 26 T cell receptor beta chains sequenced from a single sample in a study of blood T cells in healthy people across ages. With a J-beta primer mix and a sample-barcoded 5' primer, a second PCR ran about 7 to 12 cycles. TCRdb itself ran the 5' RACE reads through MiXCR, one entry per CDR3 protein. The sample comprises approximately 1.5 million distinct CDR3 sequences, roughly 32% of which are singletons, and around 10% rests with the top ten. Sequencing input: blood. The receptor set was obtained from a woman in her twenties or thirties in good health.

This clonotype was recorded a few times. The rearrangement joins TRBV7-3 to TRBJ2-7; 7 bases map to TRBD2. Germline loops: CDR1 SGHTA, CDR2 FQGTGA. CDR3 length: 15 amino acids. Trimming took 7 bases from V and 6 from J; bases not matched to a gene: 15. The chain's CDR3 is CASNIRGGEGLEQYF. The CDR3 DNA follows: TGTGCCAGCAACATTAGGGGAGGGGAAGGGCTCGAGCAGTACTTC.

The table lists this clonotype with a few counts. DNA for the CDR3: TGCAGTGCTCTAACGACTAGCGTCACCTACGAGCAGTACTTC. The encoded protein is CSALTTSVTYEQYF. The V and J genes are TRBV20-1 and TRBJ2-7; 8 nucleotides align to TRBD2. V lost 5 bases to trimming and J lost 2 bases; unmatched junction nucleotides: 8. CDR3 length: 14 residues. The germline CDR1 and CDR2 sequences are DFQATT and SNEGSKA (reference sequence).

This clonotype was seen more than once but under ten times. V and J are TRBV6-6 and TRBJ2-3; D might be TRBD2 (5 bases). The CDR3 has 15 amino acids. Germline V lookup: CDR1 MNHNY, CDR2 SVGAGI (reference sequence). Trimming cost V 1 base and J 0 bases, with 8 bases left between them. The CDR3 region has the DNA TGTGCCAGCAGTTACTTGGGCGGGAGCACAGATACGCAGTATTTT. Amino acids: CASSYLGGSTDTQYF.

This clonotype has more than one count but fewer than ten. The chain couples TRBV7-2 to TRBJ1-2, with a tentative D call TRBD1 (5 bases). This CDR3 contains 16 residues. The germline V gene has CDR1 SGHTA and CDR2 FQGNSA. Trimming took off 4 bases at V and 4 bases at J, with 19 bases between the two ends. The CDR3 spells CASSSRRGVEGYGYTF. Here the CDR3 DNA reads TGTGCCAGCAGCTCGCGACGGGGGGTCGAAGGCTATGGCTACACCTTC. Combining the CDR3 with reference TRBV7-2 and TRBJ1-2 gives the whole variable domain GAGVSQSPSNKVTEKGKDVELRCDPISGHTALYWYRQSLGQGLEFLIYFQGNSAPDKSGLPSDRFSAERTGGSVSTLTIQRTQQEDSAVYLCASSSRRGVEGYGYTFGSGTRLTVV.

The chain couples TRBV15 to TRBJ2-7, with D unclear. From germline, CDR1 is LNHNV and CDR2 YYDKDF (reference sequence). The V gene lost 1 base and the J gene lost 3 bases, with 13 bases spanning the gap. The CDR3 spans 15 residues. In DNA form, the CDR3 reads TGTGCCACCAGCAGAGTCGGTCTTGGCCGCTACGAGCAGTACTTC. Translating gives CATSRVGLGRYEQYF. The entire variable domain, with the rest obtained from reference TRBV15 and TRBJ2-7, is as follows: DAMVIQNPRYQVTQFGKPVTLSCSQTLNHNVMYWYQQKSSQAPKLLFHYYDKDFNNEADTPDNFQSRRPNTSFCFLDIRSPGLGDTAMYLCATSRVGLGRYEQYFGPGTRLTVT.

This clonotype appeared many times. The chain recombines TRBV29-1 with TRBJ2-5, with 7 bases matching TRBD2. The CDR3 extends over 13 amino acids. The trim removed 7 bases at V and 1 base at J, leaving 6 bases unmatched. Germline-derived CDR1 and CDR2 are SQVTM and ANQGSEA. The CDR3 nucleotides read TGCAGCGGGGAGGGCATGCCCCAAGAGACCCAGTACTTC. Its protein is CSGEGMPQETQYF.

A few counts support this clonotype. The rearrangement joins TRBV28 to TRBJ2-7; D may be TRBD1 (6 bases). With 7 bases removed from V and 3 bases from J, the gap between germline ends came to 16 bases. The CDR3 totals 14 residues. Germline CDR1 and CDR2: MDHEN and SYDVKM. DNA of the CDR3: TGTGCCAGCAACCCCGCGAACAGGGACTACGAGCAGTACTTC. Translating gives CASNPANRDYEQYF. Full variable domain (outside the CDR3, taken from reference TRBV28 and TRBJ2-7): DVKVTQSSRYLVKRTGEKVFLECVQDMDHENMFWYRQDPGLGLRLIYFSYDVKMKEKGDIPEGYSVSREKKERFSLILESASTNQTSMYLCASNPANRDYEQYFGPGTRLTVT.

The chain is built from TRBV7-9 and TRBJ1-2, with unresolved D. Germline values: CDR1 SEHNR, CDR2 FQNEAQ (reference sequence). The CDR3 has 12 amino acids. Trimming took off 5 bases at V and 8 bases at J, with 12 bases between the two ends. The CDR3 here is CASSQNGRGYTF. CDR3 coding DNA: TGTGCCAGCAGCCAGAACGGCAGGGGCTACACCTTC. Combining the CDR3 with reference TRBV7-9 and TRBJ1-2 gives the whole variable domain DTGVSQNPRHKITKRGQNVTFRCDPISEHNRLYWYRQTLGQGPEFLTYFQNEAQLEKSRLLSDRFSAERPKGSFSTLEIQRTEQGDSAMYLCASSQNGRGYTFGSGTRLTVV.

This clonotype was observed a handful of times. V is TRBV4-1 and J is TRBJ1-2; D might be TRBD1 (6 bases). Germline V gives CDR1 MGHRA, CDR2 YSYEKL. The V end was cut by 6 bases, the J end by 8 bases, with 22 bases between. The CDR3 has 15 amino acids. The CDR3 is CASRRGVGGQRGYTF. The CDR3 DNA sequence: TGCGCCAGCAGAAGAGGGGTTGGGGGGCAAAGAGGCTACACCTTC.

This clonotype was counted between two and nine times. This sequence joins TRBV18 and TRBJ1-5; D remains unclear. The CDR3 length is 14 residues. V gave up 0 bases and J gave up 3 bases, with 6 bases separating them. Germline lookup yields CDR1 KGHSH and CDR2 LQKENI. The CDR3 coding sequence is TGTGCCAGCTCACCACCTGGGATCAATCAGCCCCAGCATTTT. It translates to CASSPPGINQPQHF.

The chain recombines TRBV4-2 with TRBJ1-1; TRBD1 agrees at 8 bases. Germline-derived CDR1 and CDR2 are LGHNA and YNFKEQ. V gave up 6 bases and J gave up 3 bases; unmatched junction bases: 3. The CDR3 is 13 amino acids. For the CDR3, the DNA is TGTGCCAGCAGGGAGGACAGGGACACTGAAGCTTTCTTT. This translates into CASREDRDTEAFF.

As to this clonotype: This sequence may be a read error, since a much larger clone differs from it by one base. This chain links TRBV5-5 with TRBJ2-3, with D tentatively TRBD2 (5 bases). Germline CDR1 is SGHKS and CDR2 is YYEKEE (reference sequence). The CDR3 runs to 16 residues. Trimming removed 0 bases from V and 0 bases from J, with 11 bases in between. The CDR3 loop is CASSLGERGSTDTQYF. CDR3 coding DNA: TGTGCCAGCAGCTTGGGGGAACGCGGGAGCACAGATACGCAGTATTTT.

This clonotype has just a few counts. V gene TRBV28 combines with J gene TRBJ2-7; TRBD2 matches at 8 bases. V shed 5 bases and J 3 bases; nucleotides not matched to a gene: 6. This CDR3 is built from 14 residues. Germline loops: CDR1 MDHEN, CDR2 SYDVKM. CDR3 protein: CASSAGRALYEQYF. In nucleotides, the CDR3 is TGTGCCAGCAGTGCCGGGAGGGCCCTCTACGAGCAGTACTTC.

This clonotype was seen once. This chain connects TRBV6-1 to TRBJ2-3; possible D gene TRBD2, 6 bases. Trimming took 5 bases from V and 0 from J, leaving 9 bases between them. The CDR3 runs to 14 residues. CDR1 MNHNS and CDR2 SASEGT come from the germline V gene. CDR3 sequence: CASSRTKSTDTQYF. The CDR3 region has the DNA TGTGCCAGCAGTCGGACTAAAAGCACAGATACGCAGTATTTT.

CDR3 protein: CASGRTNPEQFF. CDR3 bases: TGTGCCAGCGGAAGGACTAACCCCGAGCAGTTCTTC. This chain joins TRBV6-1 and TRBJ2-1; D perhaps matches TRBD2 (6 bases). From germline, CDR1 is MNHNS and CDR2 SASEGT. Trimming removed 8 bases from V and 10 bases from J, with 15 bases in between. CDR3 length equals 12 residues.

The chain joins TRBV20-1 to TRBJ1-1; no clear D gene. This CDR3 spans 15 amino acids. Germline loops: CDR1 DFQATT, CDR2 SNEGSKA (reference sequence). The ends were cut back, 0 bases at V and 3 bases at J, with 14 bases in the middle. CDR3 residues: CSARDKGSLYTEAFF. The CDR3 DNA reads as TGCAGTGCTAGAGATAAGGGCTCGTTGTACACTGAAGCTTTCTTT.

The gene calls are TRBV3-1 and TRBJ2-3; 7 positions agree with TRBD1. V was clipped by 2 bases and J by 3 bases; unmatched bases: 5. The CDR3 is 15 residues long. The V gene's germline CDR1 is LGHDT and CDR2 YNNKEL (reference sequence). CDR3: CASSQRDRKTDTQYF. Here the CDR3 DNA reads TGTGCCAGCAGCCAAAGGGACAGAAAGACAGATACGCAGTATTTT.

A note on this clonotype: A junction boundary mismatches the germline segment, possibly from a read error. The genes are TRBV10-3 and TRBJ1-2; no clear D. Per germline, CDR1 ENHRY and CDR2 SYGVKD. The length of the CDR3 is 15 residues. CDR3 amino acids: CAIGEQRLVNYGYTF. DNA of the CDR3: TGTGCCATCGGTGAGCAGCGCCTAGTTAACTATGGCTACACCTTC.

This clonotype was seen only once. The chain employs TRBV20-1 and TRBJ1-1; D unresolved. Trimming took off 4 bases at V and 3 bases at J, with 12 bases between the two ends. CDR1 is DFQATT, CDR2 SNEGSKA, per germline (reference sequence). The CDR3 sequence is 13 residues long. CDR3 coding DNA: TGCAGTGCTAAACGAGTAGCCGACACTGAAGCTTTCTTT. Its translation is CSAKRVADTEAFF.

J is TRBJ2-3 and V is TRBV10-1, with D unresolved. This CDR3 region has 13 residues. Trimming removed 8 bases at V and 1 base at J, with 10 bases between. Per germline, CDR1 WNHNN and CDR2 SYGVQD (reference sequence). The CDR3 sequence: CASGAWGTDTQYF. For the CDR3, the DNA is TGCGCCAGCGGAGCTTGGGGCACAGATACGCAGTATTTT.

This clonotype has a count of ten or more. The genes are TRBV29-1 and TRBJ2-1, with D unresolved. Germline CDR1 is SQVTM and CDR2 is ANQGSEA. The CDR3 runs to 12 residues. V dropped 4 bases and J dropped 13 bases, with 17 bases sitting between them. The CDR3, as DNA: TGCAGCGTTGTTCCGTGGTCAGGCTACCAGTTCTTC. Its protein product is CSVVPWSGYQFF.

Worth noting for this clonotype: Compared with germline, one end of the junction differs, possibly owing to a read error. The V call is TRBV7-9, the J call TRBJ2-7; D possibly corresponds to TRBD1 (6 bases). This CDR3 spans 14 amino acids. Germline V gene sequence: CDR1 SEHNR, CDR2 FQNEAQ (reference sequence). The CDR3 loop is CASSFTGSSYKQYF. The CDR3 DNA follows: TGTGCCAGCAGCTTCACAGGGAGCTCCTACAAGCAGTACTTC.

The chain couples TRBV19 to TRBJ1-1, with D unclear. This CDR3 has 13 amino acids. Between the trimmed V and J ends, which lost 3 bases and 1 base, there was a span of 6 bases. Germline V gene lookup returns CDR1 LNHDA and CDR2 SQIVND (reference sequence). This CDR3 reads CASSMSWNTEAFF. CDR3 coding DNA: TGTGCCAGTAGTATGTCCTGGAACACTGAAGCTTTCTTT.

This clonotype was seen only a few times. This chain uses TRBV4-1 with TRBJ1-4; TRBD1 might be the D (5 bases). V was cut by 3 bases and J by 4 bases, with 15 bases left in between. Looked up from germline, CDR1 is MGHRA and CDR2 is YSYEKL. This CDR3 contains 16 residues. CDR3 bases: TGCGCCAGCAGCCAGGTCCAGGGCCCCCGTAATGAAAAACTGTTTTTT. Translation: CASSQVQGPRNEKLFF.

This clonotype has a handful of counts. The chain is built from TRBV10-3 and TRBJ2-7, with 11 bases that match TRBD1. CDR3 length: 14 residues. The germline CDR1 and CDR2 sequences are ENHRY and SYGVKD. V shed 7 bases, J shed 1 base, and the junction held 3 bases outside the gene matches. CDR3 in amino acids: CAIKRDRGSYEQYF. The CDR3 DNA sequence: TGTGCCATCAAGCGGGACAGGGGGTCCTACGAGCAGTACTTC.

This clonotype turned up a few times. CDR3 in DNA: TGTGCCAGCAGTTATGTGGGAACAGGAACTAACTATGGCTACACCTTC. Protein sequence: CASSYVGTGTNYGYTF. V gene TRBV6-2 or TRBV6-3 combines with J gene TRBJ1-2; possible D gene TRBD1, 5 bases. Germline CDR1 reads MNHEY; CDR2 reads SVGEGT. CDR3 length: 16 amino acids. Trimming took 3 bases from V and 0 from J, leaving 14 bases between them.